This TCR beta chain emerged from a study of blood T cell repertoires in COVID-19. Across the study: Sites across the United States, Italy and Spain contributed samples from acute and convalescent COVID-19. T cells, B-cell-depleted T cells, or PBMCs provided the cDNA or gDNA that served as material.

The CDR3 sequence is 13 residues long. Germline V gives CDR1 LGHNA, CDR2 YSLEER. V dropped 2 bases and J dropped 5 bases, with 9 bases sitting between them. Under the authors' procedure: Amplification from reference gene primers served as the basis for estimated nucleated cell counts. The table came from immunoSEQ multiplex PCR; TCRdb's copy has only in-frame clones and leaves some out. Clonal size and the V and J genes are those of that table, whereas D and trimming came from the DNA. The sample has a few hundred thousand clones; 80% to 90% are singletons. Cohort assignment relied on participant-reported clinical history.

V is TRBV4-3 and J is TRBJ1-2, with unresolved D. The receptor's source is a man younger than 45 who had recovered from COVID-19. The source material was PBMCs or T cells enriched from blood (not recorded which). CDR3 in amino acids: CASSQLRGYGYTF. The CDR3 DNA reads as TGCGCCAGCAGCCAACTCCGGGGATATGGCTACACCTTC.